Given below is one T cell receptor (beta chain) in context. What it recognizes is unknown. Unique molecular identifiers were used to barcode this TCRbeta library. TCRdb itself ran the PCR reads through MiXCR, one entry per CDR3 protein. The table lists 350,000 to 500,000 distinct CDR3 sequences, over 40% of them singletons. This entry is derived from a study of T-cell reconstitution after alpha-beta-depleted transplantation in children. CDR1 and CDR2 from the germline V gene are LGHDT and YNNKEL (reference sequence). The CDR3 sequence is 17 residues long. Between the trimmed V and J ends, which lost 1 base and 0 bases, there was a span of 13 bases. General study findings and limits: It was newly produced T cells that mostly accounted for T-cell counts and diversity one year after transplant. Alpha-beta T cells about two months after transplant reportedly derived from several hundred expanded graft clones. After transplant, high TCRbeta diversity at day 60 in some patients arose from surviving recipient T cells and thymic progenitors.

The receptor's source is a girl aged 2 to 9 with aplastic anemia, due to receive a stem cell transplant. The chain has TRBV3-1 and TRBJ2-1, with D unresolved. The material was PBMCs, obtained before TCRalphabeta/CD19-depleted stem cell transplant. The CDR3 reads CASSQARNRDSYNEQFF. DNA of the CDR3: TGTGCCAGCAGCCAAGCCCGAAATAGGGACTCCTACAATGAGCAGTTCTTC.